These 10 T cell receptor beta chains were all obtained from the same sample, sequenced in a study of primary melanoma T cells and metastatic recurrence. The method was immunoSEQ multiplex PCR; TCRdb's version includes in-frame clones alone and lacks a portion of them. The repertoire consists of over a thousand clones, with more than 60% occurring once and the leading ten covering 34%. The sample comprised melanoma tumor tissue. These receptors were obtained from a human donor with melanoma.

CDR3 loop: CAWSAGTGAYEQYF. In DNA, the CDR3 is TGTGCCTGGAGCGCAGGGACAGGGGCCTACGAGCAGTACTTC. The V call is TRBV30, the J call TRBJ2-7; 10 bases align to TRBD1. V dropped 3 bases and J dropped 2; count of bases not matched to a gene: 4. This CDR3 has 14 amino acids. CDR1 is GTSNPN and CDR2 is SVGIG in the germline V gene (reference sequence).

The genes are TRBV1 and TRBJ2-7; the table's D call, TRBD2, has no DNA check behind it. TRBV1 is shown as a pseudogene. The CDR3 loop spans 15 amino acids. CDR3: CASSQVSPRRDEQYF. The DNA of the CDR3 is TGCGCCAGCAGCCAAGTAAGTCCCCGGCGGGACGAGCAGTACTTC.

This clone came up once. This chain links TRBV18 with TRBJ1-3; a possible D gene is TRBD1 (6 bases). The length of the CDR3 is 15 residues. V was cut by 5 bases and J by 5 bases, with 16 bases left in between. Germline V gives CDR1 KGHSH, CDR2 LQKENI. The chain's CDR3 is CASSTQTGRRNTIYF. In DNA, the CDR3 is TGTGCCAGCTCAACTCAAACAGGGCGAAGAAACACCATATATTTT.

This chain uses TRBV6-8 with TRBJ2-7; weak D call: TRBD1 (6 bases). Trimming pared 10 bases from V and 1 base from J, leaving 11 bases between. The CDR3 length is 12 residues. Germline CDR1 is MNHGY and CDR2 is SAAAGT. The CDR3 DNA follows: TGTGCCATCAGGCAGGGGTCCTACGAGCAGTACTTC. Protein sequence: CAIRQGSYEQYF.

The CDR3 DNA is TGTGCCAGCTCACCAGAGCTAGCAGTGACCGGGGAGCTGTTTTTT. It codes for CASSPELAVTGELFF. The chain combines TRBV18 with TRBJ2-2; a weak D match, TRBD2 (5 bases). This CDR3 has 15 amino acids. V lost 2 bases to trimming and J lost 5 bases, with 12 bases between them. Germline assignment: CDR1 KGHSH and CDR2 LQKENI.

The rearrangement joins TRBV12-5 to TRBJ2-2; possible D gene TRBD1, 5 bases. This CDR3 is 16 amino acids long. Germline loops: CDR1 LGHNT, CDR2 FRNRAP. The CDR3 sequence is CASTPAGRLYTGELFF. The CDR3 DNA sequence: TGTGCCAGCACCCCCGCAGGGCGTCTCTATACCGGGGAGCTGTTTTTT.

This clone has a single count. V is TRBV5-1 and J is TRBJ2-7; 8 bases line up with TRBD1. Germline lookup yields CDR1 SGHRS and CDR2 YFSETQ. The CDR3 length is 15 residues. V lost 1 base to trimming and J lost 1 base; unmatched junction nucleotides: 4. The CDR3 nucleotides are TGCGCCAGCAGCTTGAAGACAGGGGATTCCTACGAGCAGTACTTC. Its protein product is CASSLKTGDSYEQYF.

The chain joins TRBV7-1 to TRBJ2-7, with TRBD1 matching 8 bases. TRBV7-1 carries the ORF label, with uncertain function. With 4 bases clipped from V and 3 bases from J, the junction kept 5 bases outside the gene matches. This CDR3 is built from 14 residues. The CDR3 DNA sequence: TGTGCCAGCAGCTTGGCCGGACAGGGCTACGAGCAGTACTTC. It translates to CASSLAGQGYEQYF.

J is TRBJ1-5 and V is TRBV6-8; D gene ambiguous. Germline lookup yields CDR1 MNHGY and CDR2 SAAAGT. This CDR3 contains 13 residues. V gave up 7 bases and J gave up 5 bases, with 12 bases separating them. This CDR3 reads CASTVGRYQPQHF. CDR3 sequence (DNA): TGTGCCAGCACCGTCGGCAGATATCAGCCCCAGCATTTT.

The chain couples TRBV5-1 to TRBJ1-3; a weak D match, TRBD1 (5 bases). This CDR3 comprises 16 residues. V was cut by 1 base and J by 2 bases, with 13 bases left in between. Germline lookup yields CDR1 SGHRS and CDR2 YFSETQ. CDR3 nucleotides: TGCGCCAGCAGCTTGTCCGTCGGGGGAGCTGGAAACACCATATATTTT. Protein product: CASSLSVGGAGNTIYF.